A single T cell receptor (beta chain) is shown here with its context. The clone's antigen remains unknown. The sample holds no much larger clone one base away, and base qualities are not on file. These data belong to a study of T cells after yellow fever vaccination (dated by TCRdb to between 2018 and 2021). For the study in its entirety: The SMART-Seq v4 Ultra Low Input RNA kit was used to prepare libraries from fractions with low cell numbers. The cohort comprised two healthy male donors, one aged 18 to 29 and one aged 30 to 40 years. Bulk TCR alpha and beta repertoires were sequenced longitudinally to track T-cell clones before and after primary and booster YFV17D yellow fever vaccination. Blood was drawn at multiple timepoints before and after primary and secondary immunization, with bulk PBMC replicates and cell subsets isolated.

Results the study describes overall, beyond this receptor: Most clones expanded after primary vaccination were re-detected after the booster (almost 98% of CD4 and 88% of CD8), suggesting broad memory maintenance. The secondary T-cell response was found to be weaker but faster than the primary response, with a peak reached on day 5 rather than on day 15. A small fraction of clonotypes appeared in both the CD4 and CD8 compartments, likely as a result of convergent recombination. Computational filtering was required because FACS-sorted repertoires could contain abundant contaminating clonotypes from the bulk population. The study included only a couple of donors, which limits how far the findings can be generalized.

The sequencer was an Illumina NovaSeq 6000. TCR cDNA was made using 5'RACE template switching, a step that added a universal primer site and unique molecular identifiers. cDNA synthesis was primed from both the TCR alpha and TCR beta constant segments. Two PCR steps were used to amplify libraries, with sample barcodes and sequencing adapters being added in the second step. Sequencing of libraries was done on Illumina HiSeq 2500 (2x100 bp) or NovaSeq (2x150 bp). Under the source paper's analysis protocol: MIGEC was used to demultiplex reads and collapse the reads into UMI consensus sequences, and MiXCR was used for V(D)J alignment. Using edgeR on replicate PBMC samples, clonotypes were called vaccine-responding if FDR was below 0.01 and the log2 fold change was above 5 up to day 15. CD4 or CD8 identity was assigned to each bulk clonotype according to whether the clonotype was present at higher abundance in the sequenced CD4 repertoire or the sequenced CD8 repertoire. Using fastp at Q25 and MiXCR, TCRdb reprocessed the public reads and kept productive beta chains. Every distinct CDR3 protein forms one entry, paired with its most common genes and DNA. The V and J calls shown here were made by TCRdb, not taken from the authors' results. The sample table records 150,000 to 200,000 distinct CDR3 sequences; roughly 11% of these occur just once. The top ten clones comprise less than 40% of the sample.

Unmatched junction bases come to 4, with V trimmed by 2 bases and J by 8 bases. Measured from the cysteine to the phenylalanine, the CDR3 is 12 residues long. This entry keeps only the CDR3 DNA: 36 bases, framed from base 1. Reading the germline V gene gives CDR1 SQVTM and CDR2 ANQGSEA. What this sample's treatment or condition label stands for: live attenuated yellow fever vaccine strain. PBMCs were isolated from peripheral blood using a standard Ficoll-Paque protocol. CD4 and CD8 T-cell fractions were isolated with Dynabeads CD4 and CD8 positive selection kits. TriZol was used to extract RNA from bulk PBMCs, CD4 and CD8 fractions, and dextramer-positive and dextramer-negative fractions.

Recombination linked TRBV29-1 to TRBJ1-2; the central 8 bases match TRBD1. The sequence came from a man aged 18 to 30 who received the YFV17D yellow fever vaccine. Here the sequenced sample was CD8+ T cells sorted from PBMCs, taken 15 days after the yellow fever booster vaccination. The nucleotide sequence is TGCAGCGTTGAACAGGGGGCAAGAGGCTACACCTTC. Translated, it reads CSVEQGARGYTF.